This T cell receptor (beta chain) was identified in a study of technical replicates of blood from a handful of donors (dated by TCRdb to about 2017). The library was obtained by the immunoSEQ multiplex PCR assay. TCRdb provides this immuneACCESS table in a form limited to in-frame rearrangements. Some clones are lacking; in checked studies, under half of them reflect an unresolved V gene, and why the rest are absent is not known. For this sample the table gives about 100,000 clones, of which roughly 95% were detected only once. The ten top clones hold 0.21% of the sample. The CDR3 starts with the cysteine, ends with the phenylalanine, and has 17 residues. This entry keeps only the CDR3 DNA: 51 bases, framed from base 1. CDR1 and CDR2 are drawn from the germline V gene: SGDLS, YYNGEE. V is pruned by 0 bases and J by 4 bases, leaving 11 bases of the junction without a gene match. In regard to this clone: Its cognate antigen has yet to be identified. Base qualities are not provided; no much larger clone lies one nucleotide away.

The receptor chain draws on TRBV9 and TRBJ2-7, and TRBD2 aligns with 9 junction nucleotides. The sequence derives from a human donor in good health. The sample taken for sequencing was T cells isolated from PBMCs. The bases read TGTGCCAGCAGCGTAGCTGCCCTAGCGGGAATAACTTACGAGCAGTACTTC. Translated, it reads CASSVAALAGITYEQYF.